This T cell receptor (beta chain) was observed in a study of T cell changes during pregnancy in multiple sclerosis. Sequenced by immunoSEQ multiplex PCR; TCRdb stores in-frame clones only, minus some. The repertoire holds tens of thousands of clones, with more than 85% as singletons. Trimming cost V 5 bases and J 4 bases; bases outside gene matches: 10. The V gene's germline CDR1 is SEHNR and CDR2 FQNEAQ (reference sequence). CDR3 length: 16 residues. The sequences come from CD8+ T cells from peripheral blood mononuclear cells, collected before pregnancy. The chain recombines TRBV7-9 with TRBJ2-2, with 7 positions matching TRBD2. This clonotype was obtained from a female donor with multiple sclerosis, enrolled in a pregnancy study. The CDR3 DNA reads TGTGCCAGCAGCCAGGGAGGGATAATGAGCACCGGGGAGCTGTTTTTT. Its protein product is CASSQGGIMSTGELFF.